Listed here are 17 T cell receptor beta chains from one sample, sequenced in a study of blood T cell repertoires in COVID-19. Profiling relied on immunoSEQ multiplex PCR, and the TCRdb table lists in-frame clones only, not all of them. Here the sample spans roughly 250,000 clones, 85% being singletons. What was sequenced was peripheral blood. The source of these receptors is a woman aged 60-70 years with active or convalescent COVID-19.

CDR3 amino acids: CASSRIAGGTGELFF. The CDR3 nucleotides are TGCGCCAGCAGCCGGATAGCGGGGGGCACCGGGGAGCTGTTTTTT. This chain connects TRBV5-1 to TRBJ2-2; 10 bases line up with TRBD2. V gave up 4 bases and J gave up 4 bases; unmatched junction bases: 4. This CDR3 contains 15 residues. Germline V gene sequence: CDR1 SGHRS, CDR2 YFSETQ.

The chain is built from TRBV6-5 and TRBJ2-7, with 11 nucleotides matching TRBD1. The CDR3 spans 14 residues. V lost 6 bases to trimming and J lost 3 bases; unmatched junction nucleotides: 4. Germline V gene sequence: CDR1 MNHEY, CDR2 SVGAGI. As DNA, the CDR3 is TGTGCCAGCAGGTCCGGGACAGGGGGCTACGAGCAGTACTTC. Its protein is CASRSGTGGYEQYF.

The genes are TRBV21-1 and TRBJ1-1; the D call in the table, TRBD1, was not verified against the DNA. TRBV21-1 corresponds to a pseudogene. CDR3 length: 18 residues. CDR3 region: CASSKGEQGDPIGSEAFF. The DNA for the CDR3 is TGTGCCAGCAGCAAAGGGGAACAGGGGGACCCCATAGGTAGTGAAGCTTTCTTT.

The chain links TRBV28 to TRBJ1-2; D uncertain. V was cut by 7 bases and J by 2 bases, with 11 bases left in between. This CDR3 region has 13 residues. Germline CDR1 reads MDHEN; CDR2 reads SYDVKM. CDR3 protein: CASTPGPNYGYTF. In DNA, the CDR3 is TGTGCCAGCACCCCGGGTCCAAACTATGGCTACACCTTC.

V is TRBV3-1 (or the pseudogene TRBV3-2) and J is TRBJ1-1; no definite D call. The CDR3 spans 13 residues. Trimming left V 0 bases short and J 4 bases short, with 6 bases between. Germline CDR1 and CDR2: LGHDT and YNNKEL (reference sequence). The CDR3, as DNA: TGTGCCAGCAGCCAAGATCGCGCCACTGAAGCTTTCTTT. Protein: CASSQDRATEAFF.

The chain combines TRBV5-1 with TRBJ1-1; TRBD1 might be the D (6 bases). V was cut by 4 bases and J by 3 bases, with 13 bases left in between. The CDR3 is 14 amino acids. Germline V gene sequence: CDR1 SGHRS, CDR2 YFSETQ. CDR3 bases: TGCGCCAGCAGCCTCAGACAGGTAGACACTGAAGCTTTCTTT. This encodes CASSLRQVDTEAFF.

This clone appeared a single time. This CDR3 is CSVEEGGASSYNEQFF. Here the CDR3 DNA reads TGCAGCGTTGAAGAGGGAGGCGCCAGCTCCTACAATGAGCAGTTCTTC. The chain couples TRBV29-1 to TRBJ2-1, with D maybe TRBD2 (6 bases). This CDR3 contains 16 residues. The germline V gene encodes CDR1 SQVTM and CDR2 ANQGSEA. Between the trimmed V and J ends, which lost 0 bases and 0 bases, there was a span of 12 bases.

This chain joins TRBV9 and TRBJ2-1; 10 positions match TRBD2. Unmatched junction bases numbered 5, after V lost 3 bases and J lost 5 bases. This CDR3 has 15 residues. Germline loops: CDR1 SGDLS, CDR2 YYNGEE. CDR3 bases: TGTGCCAGCAGCGGAGGACTAGCGGACAACAATGAGCAGTTCTTC. This sequence encodes CASSGGLADNNEQFF. Using reference TRBV9 and TRBJ2-1 for the parts outside the CDR3, the full variable domain is DSGVTQTPKHLITATGQRVTLRCSPRSGDLSVYWYQQSLDQGLQFLIQYYNGEERAKGNILERFSAQQFPDLHSELNLSSLELGDSALYFCASSGGLADNNEQFFGPGTRLTVL.

This clone appeared many times. The rearrangement joins TRBV19 to TRBJ1-3; D gene uncertain. The V end was cut by 4 bases, the J end by 0 bases, with 10 bases between. CDR3 length equals 15 residues. The germline CDR1 and CDR2 sequences are LNHDA and SQIVND (reference sequence). The CDR3 region is CASSTSRGSGNTIYF. CDR3 nucleotide sequence: TGTGCCAGTAGTACTTCTCGGGGCTCTGGAAACACCATATATTTT.

The chain uses TRBV5-1 and TRBJ2-2, with 12 bases that match TRBD2. Looked up from germline, CDR1 is SGHRS and CDR2 is YFSETQ. V gave up 3 bases and J gave up 3 bases; unmatched junction bases: 6. This CDR3 comprises 17 residues. CDR3 protein: CASSSPSGRGYTGELFF. CDR3 sequence (DNA): TGCGCCAGCAGCTCCCCTAGCGGGAGGGGTTACACCGGGGAGCTGTTTTTT.

The chain carries TRBV12-3 or TRBV12-4 and TRBJ1-2; no firm D call. This CDR3 spans 13 amino acids. Trimming removed 3 bases from V and 6 bases from J, with 11 bases in between. CDR3 in DNA: TGTGCCAGCAGTTTGCGGCTGGCCGATGGCTACACCTTC. Translated: CASSLRLADGYTF.

The chain has TRBV16 and TRBJ2-3, with TRBD1 as a possible D gene (5 bases). Trimming pared 2 bases from V and 2 bases from J, leaving 17 bases between. The germline gives CDR1 KGHSY, CDR2 FQNENV. The CDR3 is made up of 17 amino acids. CDR3 sequence (DNA): TGTGCCAGCAGCCAAACCCCCCTCAGGGCCCTCACAGATACGCAGTATTTT. This sequence encodes CASSQTPLRALTDTQYF.

The rearrangement links TRBV21-1 to TRBJ2-5; the D call TRBD2 from the table was never checked on the DNA. TRBV21-1 is classified as a pseudogene. CDR3 length equals 16 residues. The CDR3 DNA reads TGTGCCAGCAGCAAGCCCCGGAGGCAGGAGCAAGAGACCCAGTACTTC. The encoded protein is CASSKPRRQEQETQYF.

V is TRBV7-6 and J is TRBJ2-7; TRBD2 is a possible D gene (5 bases). Germline CDR1 SGHVS, CDR2 FNYEAQ. The CDR3 is made up of 13 amino acids. V shed 0 bases and J shed 5 bases, with 8 bases lying between them. CDR3 sequence reads: CASSLAGSHEQYF. The CDR3 DNA sequence: TGTGCCAGCAGCTTAGCGGGGAGCCACGAGCAGTACTTC.

The CDR3 reads CAISESPGYSTDTQYF. The CDR3 DNA is TGTGCCATCAGTGAGTCTCCAGGGTATAGCACAGATACGCAGTATTTT. The chain links TRBV10-3 to TRBJ2-3, with a possible D match to TRBD1 (5 bases). Germline CDR1 is ENHRY and CDR2 is SYGVKD. This CDR3 has 16 amino acids. The V end lost 0 bases, the J end lost 0 bases, and 10 bases lay between the germline ends.

This rearrangement joins TRBV27 to TRBJ2-2, with TRBD2 matching 7 bases. Losses at the gene ends were 4 bases for V and 4 bases for J; bases not matched to a gene: 9. This CDR3 region has 16 residues. Germline assignment: CDR1 MNHEY and CDR2 SMNVEV (reference sequence). The CDR3 DNA sequence: TGTGCCAGCAGTTCCTCGGCGGGAGAGGTCACCGGGGAGCTGTTTTTT. Translated, it gives CASSSSAGEVTGELFF.

This clone was seen many times. The rearrangement uses TRBV28 and TRBJ1-4; no firm D call. Germline V gives CDR1 MDHEN, CDR2 SYDVKM. Trimming removed 4 bases from V and 6 bases from J, with 9 bases in between. The CDR3 runs 13 residues. In nucleotides, the CDR3 is TGTGCCAGCAGTTCTTTGCAGGATGAAAAACTGTTTTTT. Translating it yields CASSSLQDEKLFF. The full variable domain, with the rest looked up from reference TRBV28 and TRBJ1-4, is DVKVTQSSRYLVKRTGEKVFLECVQDMDHENMFWYRQDPGLGLRLIYFSYDVKMKEKGDIPEGYSVSREKKERFSLILESASTNQTSMYLCASSSLQDEKLFFGSGTQLSVL.